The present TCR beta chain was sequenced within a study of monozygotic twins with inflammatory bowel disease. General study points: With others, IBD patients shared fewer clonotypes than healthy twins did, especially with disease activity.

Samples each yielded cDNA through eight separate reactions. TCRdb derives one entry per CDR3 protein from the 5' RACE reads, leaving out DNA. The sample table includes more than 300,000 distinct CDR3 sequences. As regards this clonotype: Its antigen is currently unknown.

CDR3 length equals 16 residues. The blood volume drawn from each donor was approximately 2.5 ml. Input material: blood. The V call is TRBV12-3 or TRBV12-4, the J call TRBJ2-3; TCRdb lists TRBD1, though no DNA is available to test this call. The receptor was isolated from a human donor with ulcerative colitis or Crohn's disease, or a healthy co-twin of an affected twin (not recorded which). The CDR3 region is CASTQGALLSTDTQYF.